What follows are 7 T cell receptor beta chains derived from one specimen sequenced in a study of control samples from healthy donors and cancer patients. This table comes from immunoSEQ multiplex PCR, and its TCRdb copy is limited to in-frame clones, with some not included. Of under 55,000 clones detected, about 80% appear once; the ten largest clones hold around 10%. What was sequenced was blood. These receptors were collected from a man between 65 and 80 years old in good health.

The J gene is TRBJ1-5, the V gene TRBV18; no definite D call. The germline gives CDR1 KGHSH, CDR2 LQKENI. The CDR3 extends over 12 amino acids. V was pared by 6 bases and J by 4 bases, with 7 bases between. In nucleotides, the CDR3 is TGTGCCAGCTCGCAGGCGAATCAGCCCCAGCATTTT. Protein sequence: CASSQANQPQHF.

Worth noting for this clone: The DNA is omitted, as the CDR3 cannot be located on it reliably, and the CDR3 follows TCRdb's listing. V is TRBV19 and J is TRBJ1-1. The CDR3 is 12 amino acids long, termini counted. Germline V gene data show CDR1 as LNHDA and CDR2 as SQIVND (reference sequence). The CDR3 region is CASTSGFGEAFF.

The chain uses TRBV30 and TRBJ1-1, with D perhaps matching TRBD1 (6 bases). The germline V gene has CDR1 GTSNPN and CDR2 SVGIG (reference sequence). V lost 4 bases, J lost 2 bases, and 20 bases lay in between. The CDR3 has 16 residues. Here the CDR3 DNA reads TGTGCCTGGATTACGTCCCGGGGGGCAGCCAACACTGAAGCTTTCTTT. It encodes CAWITSRGAANTEAFF.

V and J are TRBV18 and TRBJ1-1; D possibly corresponds to TRBD1 (5 bases). The CDR3 runs 15 residues. V was shortened by 3 bases and J by 5 bases, with 16 bases between the two germline ends. Germline V gene sequence: CDR1 KGHSH, CDR2 LQKENI. The CDR3 region is CASSPPGPDNTEAFF. DNA for the CDR3: TGTGCCAGCTCACCCCCGGGACCGGATAATACTGAAGCTTTCTTT. Looking up the rest from reference TRBV18 and TRBJ1-1 gives the full variable domain: NAGVMQNPRHLVRRRGQEARLRCSPMKGHSHVYWYRQLPEEGLKFMVYLQKENIIDESGMPKERFSAEFPKEGPSILRIQQVVRGDSAAYFCASSPPGPDNTEAFFGQGTRLTVV.

The chain links TRBV4-1 to TRBJ1-5; D not resolved. The CDR3 spans 14 residues. Germline V gives CDR1 MGHRA, CDR2 YSYEKL. The V end lost 1 base, the J end lost 4 bases, and 8 bases lay between the germline ends. As DNA, the CDR3 is TGCGCCAGCAGCCAAGGCTCACAGAATCAGCCCCAGCATTTT. Protein sequence: CASSQGSQNQPQHF.

The chain is built from TRBV6-5 and TRBJ1-1; no reliable D call. CDR1 and CDR2 (germline): MNHEY, SVGAGI. V dropped 5 bases and J dropped 7 bases, with 17 bases sitting between them. The CDR3 has 14 residues. CDR3 residues: CASSRVITSGEAFF. The CDR3, as DNA: TGTGCCAGCAGTAGGGTGATTACGTCGGGTGAAGCTTTCTTT.

Regarding this clone: At one end the junction does not follow the germline gene, possibly because of a read error. The chain has TRBV30 and TRBJ1-3; possibly TRBD1 for D (5 bases). The CDR3 sequence is 13 residues long. In germline, CDR1 is GTSNPN, CDR2 SVGIG (reference sequence). The CDR3 coding sequence is TGTGCCTGGAGTGCTCAACAGGAGAGCGACTTGGATTTT. The encoded protein is CAWSAQQESDLDF.